The 13 T cell receptor beta chains in this list originate from one sample, sequenced in a study of T cell changes during pregnancy in multiple sclerosis. Profiled with immunoSEQ multiplex PCR; TCRdb holds only in-frame clones, not every one. The table lists around 41,000 clones, roughly 93% of them singletons. Sequenced material: PBMCs (not recorded whether the cells were cultured). The receptors were sampled from a female donor with multiple sclerosis, enrolled in a pregnancy study.

About this clone itself: Other DNA sequences in this specimen translate into the identical CDR3. The V and J genes are TRBV29-1 and TRBJ1-3; TRBD1 matches 9 bases. With 4 bases clipped from V and 3 bases from J, the junction kept 4 bases outside the gene matches. This CDR3 comprises 14 residues. Looked up from germline, CDR1 is SQVTM and CDR2 is ANQGSEA. CDR3 sequence (DNA): TGCAGCGTTGTGGGACAGGGCTTTGGAAACACCATATATTTT. Protein product: CSVVGQGFGNTIYF.

The V and J genes are TRBV5-1 and TRBJ2-5; perhaps TRBD1 as D (5 bases). The germline V gene has CDR1 SGHRS and CDR2 YFSETQ. V shed 2 bases and J shed 1 base, with 12 bases lying between them. CDR3 length: 15 residues. The CDR3 here is CASSLQASVQETQYF. Here the CDR3 DNA reads TGCGCCAGCAGCTTACAGGCCTCGGTCCAAGAGACCCAGTACTTC.

The chain couples TRBV28 to TRBJ2-1; the D gene is possibly TRBD2 (7 bases). CDR1 is MDHEN, CDR2 SYDVKM, per germline. The length of the CDR3 is 16 residues. Trimming left V 5 bases short and J 4 bases short, with 18 bases between. The CDR3 DNA sequence: TGTGCCAGCAGTACCCCGGGGGGCGGGGCATACAATGAGCAGTTCTTC. This translates into CASSTPGGGAYNEQFF.

V usage is TRBV5-4 and J usage is TRBJ2-1; 9 bases align to TRBD2. V shed 5 bases and J 5 bases; nucleotides not matched to a gene: 5. The V gene's germline CDR1 is SGHNT and CDR2 YYREEE (reference sequence). CDR3 length: 14 amino acids. The CDR3 bases are TGTGCCAGCAGTTCGACTAGCGGAAACAATGAGCAGTTCTTC. Its protein product is CASSSTSGNNEQFF.

The genes are TRBV7-2 and TRBJ2-7, with 7 bases fitting TRBD2. Germline V gene sequence: CDR1 SGHTA, CDR2 FQGNSA. The junction had 4 bases not matched to a gene; V was cut back by 5 bases and J by 0 bases. This CDR3 is 14 amino acids long. In nucleotides, the CDR3 is TGTGCCAGCAGCCCTCAGCGGGACTCCTACGAGCAGTACTTC. Translation: CASSPQRDSYEQYF.

V and J are TRBV30 and TRBJ1-5; 8 bases match TRBD1. The CDR3 is made up of 13 amino acids. The J segment lost 7 bases and the V segment lost 6 bases, leaving 8 bases of the junction unmatched. The germline gives CDR1 GTSNPN, CDR2 SVGIG (reference sequence). For the CDR3, the DNA is TGTGCCTGCGAAGGGACAGGCCCACAGCCCCAGCATTTT. Protein: CACEGTGPQPQHF.

The chain couples TRBV6-1 to TRBJ2-7; D call uncertain. Germline V gives CDR1 MNHNS, CDR2 SASEGT. The CDR3 is 13 residues long. V lost 4 bases and J lost 3, with 10 bases in between. CDR3 sequence: CASSVEVIYEQYF. The CDR3 nucleotides are TGTGCCAGCAGTGTCGAAGTGATCTACGAGCAGTACTTC.

The chain joins TRBV5-4 to TRBJ2-5; 7 nucleotides match TRBD1. Germline V gene lookup returns CDR1 SGHNT and CDR2 YYREEE (reference sequence). This CDR3 has 13 amino acids. V was clipped by 5 bases and J by 1 base; unmatched bases: 2. This CDR3 reads CASRTGTQETQYF. CDR3 coding DNA: TGTGCCAGCAGGACAGGGACCCAAGAGACCCAGTACTTC.

The chain combines TRBV30 with TRBJ2-1; 12 bases agree with TRBD1. With V trimmed by 4 bases and J by 8 bases, 12 bases remained unmatched. This CDR3 has 16 amino acids. From germline, CDR1 is GTSNPN and CDR2 SVGIG (reference sequence). The CDR3 spells CAWTQPPGQGADEQFF. As DNA, the CDR3 is TGTGCCTGGACCCAACCCCCGGGACAGGGGGCCGATGAGCAGTTCTTC.

The chain links TRBV11-3 to TRBJ1-5; D perhaps matches TRBD1 (6 bases). This CDR3 contains 17 residues. Per germline, CDR1 SGHNT and CDR2 YENEEA. Trimming removed 5 bases at V and 3 bases at J, with 20 bases between. CDR3 coding DNA: TGTGCCAGCAGCACAAGCAAGGAATACAGGGACAATCAGCCCCAGCATTTT. Translating it yields CASSTSKEYRDNQPQHF.

The chain is built from TRBV5-1 and TRBJ2-1; D gene ambiguous. The V gene lost 2 bases and the J gene lost 1 base, with 7 bases spanning the gap. This CDR3 region has 14 residues. Germline CDR1 and CDR2: SGHRS and YFSETQ. DNA for the CDR3: TGCGCCAGCAGCTTTGACGGATCCTACAATGAGCAGTTCTTC. Translating it yields CASSFDGSYNEQFF.

This clone was detected once. The chain employs TRBV7-3 and TRBJ2-2; 13 bases map to TRBD2. J was trimmed by 7 bases and V by 5 bases; bases with no gene match: 16. The germline V gene has CDR1 SGHTA and CDR2 FQGTGA. This CDR3 contains 19 residues. The CDR3, as DNA: TGTGCCAGCAGCCTAAATTTGTACCCGGGACTAGCGGGACACGGGGAGCTGTTTTTT. This gives the protein CASSLNLYPGLAGHGELFF.

This chain links TRBV19 with TRBJ2-2; TRBD1 agrees at 9 bases. Trimming removed 5 bases from V and 3 bases from J; junction bases left unmatched: 4. This CDR3 has 15 amino acids. Germline CDR1 is LNHDA and CDR2 is SQIVND (reference sequence). The CDR3 protein is CASSFRQGDTGELFF. The CDR3 bases are TGTGCCAGTAGTTTCCGACAGGGGGACACCGGGGAGCTGTTTTTT. Filled out from reference TRBV19 and TRBJ2-2, the complete variable domain reads DGGITQSPKYLFRKEGQNVTLSCEQNLNHDAMYWYRQDPGQGLRLIYYSQIVNDFQKGDIAEGYSVSREKKESFPLTVTSAQKNPTAFYLCASSFRQGDTGELFFGEGSRLTVL.